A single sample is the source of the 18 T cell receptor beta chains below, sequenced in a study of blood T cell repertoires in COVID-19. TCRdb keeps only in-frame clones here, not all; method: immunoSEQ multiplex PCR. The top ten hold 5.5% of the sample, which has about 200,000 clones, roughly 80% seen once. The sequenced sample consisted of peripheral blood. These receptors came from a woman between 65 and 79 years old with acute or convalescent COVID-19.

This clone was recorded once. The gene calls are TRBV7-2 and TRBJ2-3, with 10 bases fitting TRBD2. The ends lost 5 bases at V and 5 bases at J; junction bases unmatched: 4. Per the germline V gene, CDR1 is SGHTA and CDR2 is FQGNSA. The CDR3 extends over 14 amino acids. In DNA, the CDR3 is TGTGCCAGCAGCCATACTAGCGGGGTAGATACGCAGTATTTT. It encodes CASSHTSGVDTQYF.

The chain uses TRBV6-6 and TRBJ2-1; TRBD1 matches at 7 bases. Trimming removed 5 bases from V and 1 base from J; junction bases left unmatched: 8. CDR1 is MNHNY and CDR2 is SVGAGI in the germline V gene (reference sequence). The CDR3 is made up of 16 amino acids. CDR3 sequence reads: CASSRDRVGSYNEQFF. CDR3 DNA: TGTGCCAGCAGTCGTGACAGGGTGGGATCCTACAATGAGCAGTTCTTC.

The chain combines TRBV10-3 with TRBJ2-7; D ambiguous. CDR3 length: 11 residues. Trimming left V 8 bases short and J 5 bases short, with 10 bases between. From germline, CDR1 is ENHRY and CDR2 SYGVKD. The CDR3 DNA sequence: TGTGCCATCCGCGCGAGCGACGAGCAGTACTTC. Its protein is CAIRASDEQYF.

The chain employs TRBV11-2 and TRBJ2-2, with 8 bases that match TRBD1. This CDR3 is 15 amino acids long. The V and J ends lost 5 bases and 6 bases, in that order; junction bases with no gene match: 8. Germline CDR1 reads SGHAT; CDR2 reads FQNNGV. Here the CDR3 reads CASSRLTGAAGELFF. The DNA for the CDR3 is TGTGCCAGCAGCCGTCTGACAGGGGCGGCCGGGGAGCTGTTTTTT. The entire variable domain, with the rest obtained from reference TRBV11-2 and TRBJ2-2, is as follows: EAGVAQSPRYKIIEKRQSVAFWCNPISGHATLYWYQQILGQGPKLLIQFQNNGVVDDSQLPKDRFSAERLKGVDSTLKIQPAKLEDSAVYLCASSRLTGAAGELFFGEGSRLTVL.

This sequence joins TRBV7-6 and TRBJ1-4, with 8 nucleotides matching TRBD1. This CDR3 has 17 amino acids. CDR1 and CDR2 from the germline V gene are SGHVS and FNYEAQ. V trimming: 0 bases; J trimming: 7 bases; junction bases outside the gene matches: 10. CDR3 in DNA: TGTGCCAGCAGCTTAGCGCTCGGCAGGGGGCGTTTTGAAAAACTGTTTTTT. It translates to CASSLALGRGRFEKLFF.

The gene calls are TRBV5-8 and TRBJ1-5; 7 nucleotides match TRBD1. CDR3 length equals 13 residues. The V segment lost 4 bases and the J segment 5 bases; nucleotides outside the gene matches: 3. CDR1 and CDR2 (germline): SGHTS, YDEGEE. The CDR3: CASSQQGYQPQHF. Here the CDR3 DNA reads TGTGCCAGCAGCCAACAGGGGTATCAGCCCCAGCATTTT.

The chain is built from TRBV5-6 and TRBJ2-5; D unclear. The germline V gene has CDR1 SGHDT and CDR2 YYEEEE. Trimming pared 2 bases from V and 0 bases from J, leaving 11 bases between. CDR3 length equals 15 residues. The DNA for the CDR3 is TGTGCCAGCAGCTTTTCAACTTTGTACCAAGAGACCCAGTACTTC. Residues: CASSFSTLYQETQYF.

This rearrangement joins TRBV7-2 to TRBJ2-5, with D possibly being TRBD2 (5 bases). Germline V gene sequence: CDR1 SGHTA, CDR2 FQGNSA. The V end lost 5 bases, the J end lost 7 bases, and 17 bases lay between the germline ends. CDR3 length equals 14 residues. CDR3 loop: CASSPPGVSGTQYF. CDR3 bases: TGTGCCAGCAGCCCACCCGGGGTCTCGGGGACCCAGTACTTC.

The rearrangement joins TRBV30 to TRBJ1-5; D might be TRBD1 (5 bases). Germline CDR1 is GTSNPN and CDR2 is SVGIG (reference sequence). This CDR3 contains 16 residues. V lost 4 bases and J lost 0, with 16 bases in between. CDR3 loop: CAWKEGSGLSNQPQHF. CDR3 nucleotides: TGTGCCTGGAAAGAAGGTTCGGGACTTAGCAATCAGCCCCAGCATTTT.

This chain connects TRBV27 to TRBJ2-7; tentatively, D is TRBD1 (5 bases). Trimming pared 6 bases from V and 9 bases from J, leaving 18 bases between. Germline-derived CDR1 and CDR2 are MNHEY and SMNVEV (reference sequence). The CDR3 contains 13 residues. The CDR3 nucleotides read TGTGCCAGCAGCCCCCTCAGGGCTGCTGCGCAGTACTTC. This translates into CASSPLRAAAQYF.

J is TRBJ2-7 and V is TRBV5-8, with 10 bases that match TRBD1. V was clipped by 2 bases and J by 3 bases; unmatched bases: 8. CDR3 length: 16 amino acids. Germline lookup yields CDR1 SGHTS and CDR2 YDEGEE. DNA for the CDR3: TGTGCCAGCAGCTTATCCACCGGGACAGGGGTCTACGAGCAGTACTTC. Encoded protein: CASSLSTGTGVYEQYF. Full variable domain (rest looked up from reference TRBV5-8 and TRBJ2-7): EAGVTQSPTHLIKTRGQQATLRCSPISGHTSVYWYQQALGLGLQFLLWYDEGEERNRGNFPPRFSGRQFPNYSSELNVNALELEDSALYLCASSLSTGTGVYEQYFGPGTRLTVT.

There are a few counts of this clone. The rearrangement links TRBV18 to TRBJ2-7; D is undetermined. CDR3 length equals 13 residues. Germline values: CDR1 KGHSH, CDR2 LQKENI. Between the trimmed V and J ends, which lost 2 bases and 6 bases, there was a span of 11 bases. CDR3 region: CASSPEKSGEQYF. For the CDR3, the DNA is TGTGCCAGCTCACCAGAGAAGTCTGGCGAGCAGTACTTC.

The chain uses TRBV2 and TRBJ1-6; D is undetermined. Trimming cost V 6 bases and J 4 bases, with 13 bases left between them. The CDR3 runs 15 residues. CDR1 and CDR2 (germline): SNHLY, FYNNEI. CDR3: CASSSTRPYNSPLHF. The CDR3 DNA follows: TGTGCCAGCAGCTCCACCAGGCCGTATAATTCACCCCTCCACTTT.

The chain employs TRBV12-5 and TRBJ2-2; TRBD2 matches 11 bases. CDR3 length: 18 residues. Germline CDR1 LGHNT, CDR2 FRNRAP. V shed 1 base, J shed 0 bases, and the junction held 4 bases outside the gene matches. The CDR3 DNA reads TGTGCTAGTGGTTTGGATCCTAGCGGGAGGACGAACACCGGGGAGCTGTTTTTT. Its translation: CASGLDPSGRTNTGELFF.

In nucleotides, the CDR3 is TGTGCCAGCAGTACAGGCGATCAGCCCCAGCATTTT. Amino acids: CASSTGDQPQHF. The rearrangement uses TRBV6-5 and TRBJ1-5; D possibly corresponds to TRBD1 (5 bases). The germline CDR1 and CDR2 sequences are MNHEY and SVGAGI. Trimming took 5 bases from V and 5 from J, leaving 7 bases between them. CDR3 length: 12 amino acids.

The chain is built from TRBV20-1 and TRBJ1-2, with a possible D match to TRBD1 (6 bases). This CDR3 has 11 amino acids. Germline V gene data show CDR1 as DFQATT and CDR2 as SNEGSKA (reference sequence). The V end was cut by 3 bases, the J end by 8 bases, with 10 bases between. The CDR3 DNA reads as TGCAGTGCTAGCCAGGGGCTGGGCTACACCTTC. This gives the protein CSASQGLGYTF.

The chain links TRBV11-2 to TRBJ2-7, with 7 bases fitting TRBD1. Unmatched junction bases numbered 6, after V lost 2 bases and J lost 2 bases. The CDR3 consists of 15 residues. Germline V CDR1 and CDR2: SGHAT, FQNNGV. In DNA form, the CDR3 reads TGTGCCAGCAGCTTACCGGGGCAGGGGGCCTACGAGCAGTACTTC. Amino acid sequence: CASSLPGQGAYEQYF. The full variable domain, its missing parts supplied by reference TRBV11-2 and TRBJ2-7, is EAGVAQSPRYKIIEKRQSVAFWCNPISGHATLYWYQQILGQGPKLLIQFQNNGVVDDSQLPKDRFSAERLKGVDSTLKIQPAKLEDSAVYLCASSLPGQGAYEQYFGPGTRLTVT.

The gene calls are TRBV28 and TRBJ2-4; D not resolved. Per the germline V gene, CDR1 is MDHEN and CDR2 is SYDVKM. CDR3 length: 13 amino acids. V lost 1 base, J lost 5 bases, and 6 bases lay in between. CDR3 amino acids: CASSLFEENIQYF. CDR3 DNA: TGTGCCAGCAGTTTATTCGAGGAAAACATTCAGTACTTC.